This TCR beta chain is from a study of OX40 agonist ivuxolimab in advanced cancers. The protocol was immunoSEQ multiplex PCR, while the TCRdb copy is restricted to in-frame clones and leaves out a portion. The table has 55,000 to 70,000 clones, approximately 89% seen once. Germline CDR1 is SGHDN and CDR2 is FVKESK. Trimming stripped 2 bases from V and 0 bases from J, with 17 bases between. The CDR3 runs 17 residues. This receptor was obtained from an adult with an advanced solid tumor such as melanoma, head and neck, liver or kidney cancer. The sequencing here drew on CD4+ or CD8+ T cells sorted from blood, taken in a trial of the OX40 agonist ivuxolimab. The rearrangement links TRBV14 to TRBJ2-7; no clear D. The DNA for the CDR3 is TGTGCCAGCAGCCAATTTTCCCCCCCGAGACCCTCCTACGAGCAGTACTTC. As protein: CASSQFSPPRPSYEQYF.